This T cell receptor (beta chain) was sequenced in a study of T-cell memory formation after mild COVID-19. This CDR3 is 15 amino acids long. Deletions cut 1 base from V and 3 bases from J, with 13 bases between. Germline lookup yields CDR1 SGHDT and CDR2 YYEEEE. TCRdb used MiXCR to reprocess the 5' RACE reads, holding one entry per CDR3 protein. Of fewer than 200,000 distinct CDR3 sequences in the sample, approximately 17% were seen once. J is TRBJ1-1 and V is TRBV5-6, with D possibly being TRBD1 (5 bases). The sequence was obtained from a man younger than 30 who had mild COVID-19 (a few samples of this study predate the infection). Cell type and time point are not known. What was sequenced was PBMCs or a T cell subset sorted from them (not recorded which). This chain's CDR3 is CASSLYRGWDTEAFF. In DNA form, the CDR3 reads TGTGCCAGCAGCTTGTACCGGGGCTGGGACACTGAAGCTTTCTTT.